Each of the 25 T cell receptor beta chains below was sequenced from the same sample in a study of blood T cell repertoires in COVID-19. Sequencing used immunoSEQ multiplex PCR; TCRdb keeps in-frame clones, though not all of them. The table records roughly 230,000 clones, more than 70% of them present only once. Sequencing was performed on peripheral blood. These receptors came from a man between 40 and 49 years old with active or convalescent COVID-19.

This sequence joins TRBV18 and TRBJ2-7, with TRBD2 as a possible D gene (5 bases). Germline CDR1 KGHSH, CDR2 LQKENI. V was shortened by 2 bases and J by 6 bases, with 17 bases between the two germline ends. This CDR3 comprises 15 residues. CDR3 nucleotide sequence: TGTGCCAGCTCACCAGATCTCAACTCCCGGGGCGAGCAGTACTTC. This translates into CASSPDLNSRGEQYF.

The chain combines TRBV29-1 with TRBJ2-1; D ambiguous. CDR1 and CDR2 from the germline V gene are SQVTM and ANQGSEA. Trimming took off 1 base at V and 10 bases at J, with 5 bases between the two ends. The length of the CDR3 is 10 residues. CDR3 amino acids: CSVEAEEQFF. CDR3 DNA: TGCAGCGTTGAAGCTGAGGAGCAGTTCTTC.

This chain connects TRBV6-2 or TRBV6-3 to TRBJ1-5, with D perhaps matching TRBD1 (6 bases). The CDR3 is 15 amino acids. Per germline, CDR1 MNHEY and CDR2 SVGEGT. V gave up 2 bases and J gave up 2 bases, with 10 bases separating them. For the CDR3, the DNA is TGTGCCAGCAGTTACGGGGGCGATGGCAATCAGCCCCAGCATTTT. As protein: CASSYGGDGNQPQHF.

In DNA form, the CDR3 reads TGTGCCAGCAGTTTATACGCGGTGGCTAGCGGGAGGGACAATGAGCAGTTCTTC. Its translation is CASSLYAVASGRDNEQFF. This chain joins TRBV27 and TRBJ2-1; 12 bases are shared with TRBD2. J lost 5 bases, V lost 1 base, and 9 bases had no gene match. The CDR3 has 18 residues. Germline loops: CDR1 MNHEY, CDR2 SMNVEV (reference sequence).

The chain is built from TRBV6-4 and TRBJ1-2; 7 positions agree with TRBD1. With V trimmed by 0 bases and J by 4 bases, 8 bases remained unmatched. The germline CDR1 and CDR2 sequences are MRHNA and SNTAGT. The CDR3 totals 16 residues. The CDR3 nucleotides are TGTGCCAGCAGTGACTCACCGGGACAGAATATCTATGGCTACACCTTC. Protein sequence: CASSDSPGQNIYGYTF.

J is TRBJ2-1 and V is TRBV18; D not certain. The V gene lost 3 bases and the J gene lost 4 bases, with 10 bases spanning the gap. This CDR3 contains 14 residues. Germline loops: CDR1 KGHSH, CDR2 LQKENI. The CDR3 sequence: CASSPPSSYNEQFF. DNA for the CDR3: TGTGCCAGCTCACCCCCGTCGAGTTACAATGAGCAGTTCTTC.

This chain uses TRBV29-1 with TRBJ1-2; TRBD1 might be the D (5 bases). Per the germline V gene, CDR1 is SQVTM and CDR2 is ANQGSEA. This CDR3 spans 12 amino acids. The V end was cut by 0 bases, the J end by 7 bases, with 9 bases between. The CDR3 loop reads CSVEESGPGYTF. CDR3 DNA: TGCAGCGTTGAAGAATCAGGGCCTGGCTACACCTTC.

V gene TRBV2 combines with J gene TRBJ2-1; 13 bases line up with TRBD2. Germline CDR1 is SNHLY and CDR2 is FYNNEI. V gave up 6 bases and J gave up 6 bases; unmatched junction bases: 8. CDR3 size: 16 residues. The CDR3 here is CASSSYRTSGSNEQFF. DNA for the CDR3: TGTGCCAGCAGCTCGTATCGGACTAGCGGGAGCAATGAGCAGTTCTTC.

The chain joins TRBV19 to TRBJ1-3; D unresolved. V lost 6 bases to trimming and J lost 9 bases, with 12 bases between them. CDR1 is LNHDA and CDR2 is SQIVND in the germline V gene (reference sequence). This CDR3 is built from 12 residues. In nucleotides, the CDR3 is TGTGCCAGTAGAACCGCACGGGGCACCATATATTTT. It is translated as CASRTARGTIYF.

The V call is TRBV11-2, the J call TRBJ1-2; D might be TRBD1 (6 bases). V was pared by 5 bases and J by 5 bases, with 15 bases between. CDR3 length equals 14 residues. CDR1 SGHAT and CDR2 FQNNGV come from the germline V gene. The CDR3 DNA follows: TGTGCCAGCAGCCCGCGGACAGACTTATATGGCTACACCTTC. Amino acid sequence: CASSPRTDLYGYTF.

This chain connects TRBV10-1 to TRBJ1-2; 8 bases align to TRBD1. This CDR3 spans 10 amino acids. Trimming took 8 bases from V and 8 from J; bases not matched to a gene: 1. Germline-derived CDR1 and CDR2 are WNHNN and SYGVQD (reference sequence). The CDR3 region is CASGDRGYTF. In nucleotides, the CDR3 is TGCGCCAGCGGGGACAGGGGCTACACCTTC.

The V gene is TRBV5-1, the J gene TRBJ1-2, with 11 bases identical to TRBD1. V lost 4 bases and J lost 8; bases outside the gene matches: 7. CDR3 size: 14 residues. Germline-derived CDR1 and CDR2 are SGHRS and YFSETQ. CDR3 DNA sequence: TGCGCCAGCAGCCCGCGGACAGGGGGCGGAGGCTACACCTTC. This gives the protein CASSPRTGGGGYTF.

The chain joins TRBV6-5 to TRBJ2-5; a weak D match, TRBD2 (6 bases). V lost 5 bases and J lost 5, with 15 bases in between. CDR3 length equals 14 residues. CDR1 is MNHEY, CDR2 SVGAGI, per germline. The CDR3 nucleotides read TGTGCCAGCAGTCCCCCGGGACTCCGGGAGACCCAGTACTTC. It translates to CASSPPGLRETQYF.

The chain uses TRBV11-1 and TRBJ2-1; 9 bases line up with TRBD2. After removal of 2 bases from V and 10 bases from J, the junction contained 9 bases not matched to a gene. This CDR3 has 15 amino acids. Germline V gene lookup returns CDR1 SGHAT and CDR2 FQDESV (reference sequence). DNA for the CDR3: TGTGCCAGCAGCTTAACTGGCGGGGGGGCCGGGGAGCAGTTCTTC. Protein sequence: CASSLTGGGAGEQFF.

V and J are TRBV6-5 and TRBJ1-1, with D perhaps TRBD1 (5 bases). Trimming took 6 bases from V and 5 from J, leaving 16 bases between them. Germline loops: CDR1 MNHEY, CDR2 SVGAGI. The CDR3 runs to 14 residues. CDR3 nucleotides: TGTGCCAGCAGGGACCGGGACCGGGGGACTGAAGCTTTCTTT. It codes for CASRDRDRGTEAFF.

V is TRBV24-1 and J is TRBJ2-1, with 7 bases fitting TRBD1. The CDR3 totals 13 residues. Germline values: CDR1 KGHDR, CDR2 SFDVKD. Trimming took 3 bases from V and 12 from J; bases not matched to a gene: 7. CDR3 sequence reads: CATSDLWGQWQFF. The CDR3 DNA sequence: TGTGCCACCAGTGATCTTTGGGGACAGTGGCAGTTCTTC.

The rearrangement links TRBV19 to TRBJ1-1, with D possibly matching TRBD1 (5 bases). The V and J ends lost 8 bases and 1 base respectively, with 17 bases between them. Per the germline V gene, CDR1 is LNHDA and CDR2 is SQIVND (reference sequence). The CDR3 totals 15 residues. The CDR3 spells CASLGPFIGNTEAFF. The CDR3 DNA reads TGTGCCAGTCTGGGGCCCTTTATTGGGAACACTGAAGCTTTCTTT. The complete variable domain, with remaining parts taken from reference TRBV19 and TRBJ1-1, reads DGGITQSPKYLFRKEGQNVTLSCEQNLNHDAMYWYRQDPGQGLRLIYYSQIVNDFQKGDIAEGYSVSREKKESFPLTVTSAQKNPTAFYLCASLGPFIGNTEAFFGQGTRLTVV.

This chain links TRBV11-2 with TRBJ1-1; D not certain. The germline gives CDR1 SGHAT, CDR2 FQNNGV. V shed 7 bases and J shed 3 bases, with 6 bases lying between them. There are 11 residues in the CDR3. This CDR3 reads CASKLDTEAFF. CDR3 bases: TGTGCCAGCAAACTCGACACTGAAGCTTTCTTT.

The chain links TRBV6-5 to TRBJ1-2, with a weak D call TRBD1 (6 bases). The V and J ends lost 6 bases and 4 bases respectively, with 12 bases between them. Germline V lookup: CDR1 MNHEY, CDR2 SVGAGI. The CDR3 has 13 amino acids. In nucleotides, the CDR3 is TGTGCCAGCAGCCCCGGGACAACCTATGGCTACACCTTC. Translation: CASSPGTTYGYTF.

This chain links TRBV6-5 with TRBJ1-5, with TRBD1 as a possible D gene (5 bases). Germline V gene data show CDR1 as MNHEY and CDR2 as SVGAGI. V was clipped by 4 bases and J by 6 bases, with 10 bases between them. This CDR3 contains 13 residues. As DNA, the CDR3 is TGTGCCAGCAGTTCCAGCGGGGGTCAGCCCCAGCATTTT. This encodes CASSSSGGQPQHF.

This chain uses TRBV7-3 with TRBJ1-1; D perhaps matches TRBD1 (6 bases). Looked up from germline, CDR1 is SGHTA and CDR2 is FQGTGA. Between the trimmed V and J ends, which lost 4 bases and 1 base, there was a span of 10 bases. The CDR3 runs 14 residues. In nucleotides, the CDR3 is TGTGCCAGCAGCTCGGGACACCAGAACACTGAAGCTTTCTTT. Its translation is CASSSGHQNTEAFF.

This CDR3 reads CASIGTGLAEKPIQYF. The CDR3 bases are TGTGCCAGCATCGGGACAGGGCTCGCCGAAAAACCAATTCAGTACTTC. V and J are TRBV5-6 and TRBJ2-4; TRBD1 aligns across 9 bases. Germline V gene lookup returns CDR1 SGHDT and CDR2 YYEEEE. J gave up 10 bases and V 6 bases, and 17 bases lay outside the gene matches. The CDR3 is made up of 16 amino acids.

In this sample, this clone turned up a few times. The rearrangement links TRBV19 to TRBJ1-1; D call uncertain. V shed 2 bases and J shed 10 bases, with 17 bases lying between them. Germline-derived CDR1 and CDR2 are LNHDA and SQIVND (reference sequence). This CDR3 is built from 14 residues. Here the CDR3 DNA reads TGTGCCAGTAGTATAAGAGGTTCGGGTGTAGTAGCTTTCTTT. Amino acids: CASSIRGSGVVAFF.

The table lists this clone with a count of one. The chain employs TRBV30 and TRBJ1-5; TRBD1 might be the D (6 bases). V was shortened by 1 base and J by 7 bases, with 11 bases between the two germline ends. CDR3 length: 13 residues. The V gene's germline CDR1 is GTSNPN and CDR2 SVGIG (reference sequence). CDR3: CAWSEQGAQPQHF. CDR3 DNA: TGTGCCTGGAGTGAACAGGGTGCGCAGCCCCAGCATTTT.

Regarding this clone: Sequence at one end of the junction differs from germline and may be a read error. The chain uses TRBV12-3 or TRBV12-4 and TRBJ1-1; a possible D gene is TRBD1 (6 bases). This CDR3 has 12 amino acids. Here the CDR3 reads CASSRNSGQRDF. The CDR3, as DNA: TGTGCCAGCAGTCGAAACTCAGGACAGAGAGACTTT.